The 32 T cell receptor beta chains below all came from one sample that was sequenced in a study of blood T cell repertoires in COVID-19. The assay was immunoSEQ multiplex PCR, and TCRdb's table has in-frame clones only and misses some. This table holds about 76,000 clones, roughly four fifths found once. The sequenced sample consisted of peripheral blood. These receptors were collected from a man in his 70s with acute or convalescent COVID-19.

J is TRBJ1-1 and V is TRBV11-1, with D maybe TRBD1 (5 bases). Trimming left V 1 base short and J 8 bases short, with 5 bases between. This CDR3 comprises 11 residues. Germline V gene lookup returns CDR1 SGHAT and CDR2 FQDESV (reference sequence). The CDR3 protein is CASSLGTEAFF. As DNA, the CDR3 is TGTGCCAGCAGCTTAGGGACAGAAGCTTTCTTT.

This sequence joins TRBV7-6 and TRBJ1-1; TRBD1 is a possible D gene (6 bases). CDR3 length: 12 amino acids. Germline CDR1 SGHVS, CDR2 FNYEAQ. V was pared by 4 bases and J by 6 bases, with 9 bases between. This CDR3 reads CASSSQGAEAFF. The CDR3 nucleotides are TGTGCCAGCAGCTCACAGGGTGCTGAAGCTTTCTTT.

The V and J genes are TRBV4-3 and TRBJ1-2, with D possibly TRBD1 on 6 matching bases. Germline V gene data show CDR1 as LGHNA and CDR2 as YSLEER. V shed 2 bases and J shed 4 bases, with 11 bases lying between them. This CDR3 has 14 residues. CDR3 sequence (DNA): TGCGCCAGCAGCCAACTAGGGGGAAGCTATGGCTACACCTTC. Translated, it gives CASSQLGGSYGYTF.

The chain recombines TRBV14 with TRBJ1-2, with D perhaps TRBD1 (5 bases). Germline V gene lookup returns CDR1 SGHDN and CDR2 FVKESK. Trimming removed 1 base from V and 4 bases from J, with 13 bases in between. The CDR3 is 15 amino acids. The CDR3 reads CASSQVSGGSYGYTF. The CDR3 DNA is TGTGCCAGCAGCCAAGTTTCGGGGGGGAGCTATGGCTACACCTTC.

This rearrangement joins TRBV19 to TRBJ1-6; 7 bases are a match to TRBD1. J was trimmed by 10 bases and V by 3 bases; bases with no gene match: 15. The V gene's germline CDR1 is LNHDA and CDR2 SQIVND (reference sequence). CDR3 length equals 17 residues. Here the CDR3 reads CASSIRDSETLKSPLHF. CDR3 DNA sequence: TGTGCCAGTAGTATCCGGGACAGTGAGACATTGAAGTCACCCCTCCACTTT.

This clone was counted once. The chain joins TRBV10-3 to TRBJ2-2; maybe TRBD2 (6 bases). This CDR3 has 19 residues. Germline V gives CDR1 ENHRY, CDR2 SYGVKD. Trimming removed 2 bases from V and 6 bases from J, with 25 bases in between. CDR3 nucleotides: TGTGCCATCAGTGAGACCAAAAATATGGGTCGGGGGTCGGCCGGGGAGCTGTTTTTT. As protein: CAISETKNMGRGSAGELFF.

V and J are TRBV6-6 and TRBJ2-6; TRBD1 matches at 9 bases. The CDR3 has 20 amino acids. Per the germline V gene, CDR1 is MNHNY and CDR2 is SVGAGI (reference sequence). V was pared by 6 bases and J by 0 bases, with 15 bases of the junction left unmatched. CDR3: CASSPDRGSTLTSGANVLTF. The DNA of the CDR3 is TGTGCCAGCAGCCCGGACAGGGGTTCCACCCTAACCTCTGGGGCCAACGTCCTGACTTTC.

The chain recombines TRBV5-1 with TRBJ2-3; 7 bases align to TRBD2. CDR1 is SGHRS, CDR2 YFSETQ, per germline. The CDR3 has 15 amino acids. After removal of 4 bases from V and 2 bases from J, the junction contained 7 bases not matched to a gene. The CDR3 region is CASSPQLAVTDTQYF. CDR3 DNA sequence: TGCGCCAGCAGCCCGCAGCTAGCGGTCACAGATACGCAGTATTTT.

This chain uses TRBV6-9 with TRBJ2-3; D is perhaps TRBD1 (5 bases). V shed 4 bases and J shed 0 bases, with 11 bases lying between them. The germline V gene encodes CDR1 MNHGY and CDR2 SVAAGI. The CDR3 totals 15 residues. The CDR3 nucleotides read TGTGCCAGCAGTTCCCAGGGATTTAGCACAGATACGCAGTATTTT. It is translated as CASSSQGFSTDTQYF.

The rearrangement links TRBV2 to TRBJ2-2; 8 bases match TRBD1. The V gene's germline CDR1 is SNHLY and CDR2 FYNNEI. The CDR3 length is 14 residues. J gave up 0 bases and V 8 bases, and 2 bases lay outside the gene matches. CDR3 coding DNA: TGTGCCAGCCGGGACAGGCCGAACACCGGGGAGCTGTTTTTT. Translating gives CASRDRPNTGELFF.

This clone was counted a few times. The CDR3 reads CASSPFLRESSYEQYF. For the CDR3, the DNA is TGTGCCAGCAGCCCATTTCTGCGGGAGAGTTCCTACGAGCAGTACTTC. This chain connects TRBV3-1 (or the pseudogene TRBV3-2) to TRBJ2-7; 7 bases fit TRBD2. Trimming removed 4 bases from V and 1 base from J; junction bases left unmatched: 10. The CDR3 runs 16 residues. Germline lookup yields CDR1 LGHDT and CDR2 YNNKEL (reference sequence).

The chain recombines TRBV7-9 with TRBJ1-5, with a weak D call TRBD1 (5 bases). This CDR3 region has 13 residues. V was cut by 4 bases and J by 6 bases, with 10 bases left in between. Germline V gene lookup returns CDR1 SEHNR and CDR2 FQNEAQ (reference sequence). CDR3 in amino acids: CASSSGGAQPQHF. In DNA, the CDR3 is TGTGCCAGCAGCTCCGGGGGAGCTCAGCCCCAGCATTTT.

CDR3 residues: CASSQVDSGWAYEQYF. The CDR3 nucleotides read TGCGCCAGCAGCCAAGTGGATAGCGGGTGGGCCTACGAGCAGTACTTC. The chain joins TRBV4-1 to TRBJ2-7; 7 nucleotides line up with TRBD2. CDR1 is MGHRA and CDR2 is YSYEKL in the germline V gene. Trimming removed 1 base from V and 2 bases from J; junction bases left unmatched: 8. CDR3 length: 16 residues.

J is TRBJ2-7 and V is TRBV6-5; 8 bases agree with TRBD2. CDR3 length equals 14 residues. With V trimmed by 5 bases and J by 2 bases, 5 bases remained unmatched. Germline assignment: CDR1 MNHEY and CDR2 SVGAGI. The CDR3 here is CASSTGGDTYEQYF. Here the CDR3 DNA reads TGTGCCAGCAGTACGGGGGGGGACACCTACGAGCAGTACTTC.

The chain is built from TRBV9 and TRBJ1-3; D gene unclear. Trimming removed 3 bases from V and 1 base from J, with 8 bases in between. There are 14 residues in the CDR3. The V gene's germline CDR1 is SGDLS and CDR2 YYNGEE. In DNA form, the CDR3 reads TGTGCCAGCAGCGATAGTGAGTCTGGAAACACCATATATTTT. Protein product: CASSDSESGNTIYF.

This clone has a single count. This rearrangement joins TRBV7-2 to TRBJ1-4; 7 positions match TRBD1. Germline V gives CDR1 SGHTA, CDR2 FQGNSA. The V and J ends lost 1 base and 8 bases, in that order; junction bases with no gene match: 7. The CDR3 has 15 residues. CDR3: CASSLVRPGGEKLFF. The CDR3 nucleotides are TGTGCCAGCAGCTTAGTAAGGCCAGGGGGAGAAAAACTGTTTTTT.

The chain is built from TRBV2 and TRBJ1-1; tentative D call: TRBD1 (5 bases). V was clipped by 7 bases and J by 0 bases, with 12 bases between them. Looked up from germline, CDR1 is SNHLY and CDR2 is FYNNEI. The CDR3 is 14 amino acids. The CDR3 bases are TGTGCCAGCAATCCGCAGGGCTTGAACACTGAAGCTTTCTTT. Protein: CASNPQGLNTEAFF.

This sequence joins TRBV6-4 and TRBJ2-1, with D possibly TRBD2 on 7 matching bases. CDR1 is MRHNA and CDR2 is SNTAGT in the germline V gene. V lost 8 bases and J 6 bases, leaving 14 bases between the germline ends. The CDR3 loop spans 13 amino acids. CDR3 in DNA: TGTGCCAGCCCCAGGGGAGGGAGCAATGAGCAGTTCTTC. The encoded protein is CASPRGGSNEQFF.

The chain has TRBV7-2 and TRBJ2-3; D is uncertain. The germline V gene encodes CDR1 SGHTA and CDR2 FQGNSA. The CDR3 is made up of 11 amino acids. V lost 6 bases and J 2 bases, leaving 3 bases between the germline ends. As DNA, the CDR3 is TGTGCCAGCAGGTACACAGATACGCAGTATTTT. It is translated as CASRYTDTQYF.

There are many counts of this clone. The rearrangement links TRBV24-1 to TRBJ2-7; D is uncertain. Trimming shortened V by 2 bases and J by 3 bases, and 13 bases separated the two germline ends. This CDR3 region has 15 residues. CDR1 and CDR2 (germline): KGHDR, SFDVKD. CDR3: CATSDSRHLGYEQYF. CDR3 nucleotides: TGTGCCACCAGTGATTCCCGACATTTGGGCTACGAGCAGTACTTC.

This clone was found once. The J gene is TRBJ2-7, the V gene TRBV28, with 8 bases matching TRBD2. This CDR3 is 15 amino acids long. J gave up 5 bases and V 7 bases, and 13 bases lay outside the gene matches. Germline loops: CDR1 MDHEN, CDR2 SYDVKM. The CDR3 spells CASIPGGGRRNEQYF. Here the CDR3 DNA reads TGTGCCAGCATTCCGGGGGGCGGGAGGAGGAACGAGCAGTACTTC.

The chain combines TRBV19 with TRBJ2-7; no firm D call. Germline CDR1 reads LNHDA; CDR2 reads SQIVND (reference sequence). CDR3 length: 17 residues. V was clipped by 6 bases and J by 0 bases, with 21 bases between them. The CDR3 region is CASSLYYGQSLSYEQYF. The DNA of the CDR3 is TGTGCCAGTAGCCTGTATTATGGGCAGTCGCTCTCCTACGAGCAGTACTTC.

V and J are TRBV3-1 (or the pseudogene TRBV3-2) and TRBJ2-5; TRBD2 agrees at 12 bases. V was clipped by 2 bases and J by 3 bases; unmatched bases: 13. CDR3 length equals 19 residues. Germline V lookup: CDR1 LGHDT, CDR2 YNNKEL (reference sequence). The CDR3 loop reads CASSQTSSGLAGWEETQYF. CDR3 in DNA: TGTGCCAGCAGCCAAACCTCGTCAGGACTAGCGGGATGGGAAGAGACCCAGTACTTC.

The rearrangement joins TRBV28 to TRBJ2-7; D perhaps matches TRBD1 (5 bases). In germline, CDR1 is MDHEN, CDR2 SYDVKM. Trimming took 3 bases from V and 3 from J, leaving 12 bases between them. The CDR3 loop spans 14 amino acids. The CDR3 coding sequence is TGTGCCAGCAGTTTGGCAGGGCGTTTCTACGAGCAGTACTTC. As protein: CASSLAGRFYEQYF.

This chain uses TRBV7-3 with TRBJ2-1; 8 nucleotides agree with TRBD2. The CDR3 is 15 amino acids. Unmatched junction bases numbered 11, after V lost 4 bases and J lost 9 bases. The germline V gene has CDR1 SGHTA and CDR2 FQGTGA. The CDR3 here is CASSSGASGWGEQFF. DNA of the CDR3: TGTGCCAGCAGCTCTGGGGCTAGCGGGTGGGGTGAGCAGTTCTTC.

The chain couples TRBV6-6 to TRBJ1-2; TRBD1 might be the D (6 bases). V lost 7 bases to trimming and J lost 6 bases, with 18 bases between them. Germline V lookup: CDR1 MNHNY, CDR2 SVGAGI (reference sequence). This CDR3 region has 14 residues. The CDR3 DNA follows: TGTGCCAGCACCCTAGGGGGGGCAGGGGATGGCTACACCTTC. It specifies CASTLGGAGDGYTF.

This chain uses TRBV15 with TRBJ1-5; TRBD1 aligns across 7 bases. Trimming at V came to 2 bases and at J to 5 bases, leaving 9 bases not matched to a gene. The CDR3 contains 16 residues. CDR1 is LNHNV, CDR2 YYDKDF, per germline (reference sequence). The CDR3 nucleotides are TGTGCCACCAGCAGAAAACAGGGGATCTTGTATCAGCCCCAGCATTTT. Translated, it gives CATSRKQGILYQPQHF.

The chain has TRBV9 and TRBJ2-1; TRBD2 matches at 13 bases. Germline CDR1 and CDR2: SGDLS and YYNGEE. With V trimmed by 4 bases and J by 7 bases, 8 bases remained unmatched. The CDR3 runs to 16 residues. CDR3 nucleotide sequence: TGTGCCAGCAGCTTTGCGGGACTAGCGGGATGGAATGAGCAGTTCTTC. Its translation is CASSFAGLAGWNEQFF. The whole variable domain, filled in from reference TRBV9 and TRBJ2-1, reads DSGVTQTPKHLITATGQRVTLRCSPRSGDLSVYWYQQSLDQGLQFLIQYYNGEERAKGNILERFSAQQFPDLHSELNLSSLELGDSALYFCASSFAGLAGWNEQFFGPGTRLTVL.

In its sample, this clone was seen a few times. V usage is TRBV28 and J usage is TRBJ1-6; 7 nucleotides align to TRBD1. This CDR3 spans 15 amino acids. CDR1 and CDR2 from the germline V gene are MDHEN and SYDVKM. V was pared by 7 bases and J by 6 bases, with 9 bases of the junction left unmatched. The CDR3: CASTSLGTANSPLHF. The DNA of the CDR3 is TGTGCCAGCACCTCACTCGGGACAGCTAATTCACCCCTCCACTTT.

This clone appeared once. The gene calls are TRBV6-2 or TRBV6-3 and TRBJ2-1, with D tentatively TRBD1 (6 bases). The V end lost 6 bases, the J end lost 10 bases, and 37 bases lay between the germline ends. Germline CDR1 MNHEY, CDR2 SVGEGT. The CDR3 covers 20 residues. The CDR3 here is CASSTLTHMGAGQMRGEQFF. CDR3 DNA sequence: TGTGCCAGCAGCACCCTTACGCATATGGGGGCGGGCCAGATGAGAGGAGAGCAGTTCTTC.

The chain uses TRBV24-1 and TRBJ2-5, with 11 bases identical to TRBD1. The trim removed 4 bases at V and 8 bases at J, leaving 5 bases unmatched. Germline lookup yields CDR1 KGHDR and CDR2 SFDVKD. The CDR3 has 14 residues. This CDR3 reads CATSDRGTGGTQYF. In DNA, the CDR3 is TGTGCCACCAGTGACCGCGGGACAGGGGGAACCCAGTACTTC.

This chain links TRBV7-9 with TRBJ2-2, with TRBD1 as a possible D gene (6 bases). The V end lost 3 bases, the J end lost 1 base, and 12 bases lay between the germline ends. Germline V CDR1 and CDR2: SEHNR, FQNEAQ (reference sequence). The CDR3 consists of 16 residues. The CDR3 coding sequence is TGTGCCAGCAGCTTTGCCGGGACACTGAACACCGGGGAGCTGTTTTTT. Protein product: CASSFAGTLNTGELFF. Full variable domain (missing parts from reference TRBV7-9 and TRBJ2-2): DTGVSQNPRHKITKRGQNVTFRCDPISEHNRLYWYRQTLGQGPEFLTYFQNEAQLEKSRLLSDRFSAERPKGSFSTLEIQRTEQGDSAMYLCASSFAGTLNTGELFFGEGSRLTVL.